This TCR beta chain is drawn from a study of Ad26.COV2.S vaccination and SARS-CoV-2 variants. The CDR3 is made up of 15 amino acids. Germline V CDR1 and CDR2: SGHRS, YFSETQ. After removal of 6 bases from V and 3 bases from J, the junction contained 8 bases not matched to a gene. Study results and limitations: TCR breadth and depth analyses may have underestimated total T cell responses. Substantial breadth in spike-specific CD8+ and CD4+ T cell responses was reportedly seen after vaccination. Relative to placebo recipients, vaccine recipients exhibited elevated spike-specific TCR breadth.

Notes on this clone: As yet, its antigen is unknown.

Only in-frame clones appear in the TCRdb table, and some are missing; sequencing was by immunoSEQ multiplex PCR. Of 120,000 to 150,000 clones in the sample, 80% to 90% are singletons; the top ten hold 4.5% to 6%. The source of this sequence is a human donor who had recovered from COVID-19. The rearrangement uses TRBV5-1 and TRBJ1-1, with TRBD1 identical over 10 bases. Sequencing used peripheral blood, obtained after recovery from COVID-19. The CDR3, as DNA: TGCGCCAGCACCATGACAGGGGGCGCGCACACTGAAGCTTTCTTT. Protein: CASTMTGGAHTEAFF.